This T cell receptor beta chain was observed in a study of T cell changes during pregnancy in multiple sclerosis. The V end lost 2 bases, the J end lost 5 bases, and 13 bases lay between the germline ends. The CDR3 totals 15 residues. Looked up from germline, CDR1 is SGHKS and CDR2 is YYEKEE (reference sequence). Profiled with immunoSEQ multiplex PCR; TCRdb holds only in-frame clones, not every one. The profile covers fewer than 55,000 clones, with around 87% appearing a single time and about 5.1% taken by the ten largest. This clone was picked up a small number of times. The receptor was isolated from a female donor in good health, enrolled as a control in a pregnancy study. The gene calls are TRBV5-5 and TRBJ2-2; D call uncertain. Sequenced here: peripheral blood, sampled after pregnancy. For the CDR3, the DNA is TGTGCCAGCAGCTTCGAGACTCTGAGAACCGGGGAGCTGTTTTTT. This encodes CASSFETLRTGELFF. The full variable domain, its missing parts supplied by reference TRBV5-5 and TRBJ2-2, is DAGVTQSPTHLIKTRGQQVTLRCSPISGHKSVSWYQQVLGQGPQFIFQYYEKEERGRGNFPDRFSARQFPNYSSELNVNALLLGDSALYLCASSFETLRTGELFFGEGSRLTVL.